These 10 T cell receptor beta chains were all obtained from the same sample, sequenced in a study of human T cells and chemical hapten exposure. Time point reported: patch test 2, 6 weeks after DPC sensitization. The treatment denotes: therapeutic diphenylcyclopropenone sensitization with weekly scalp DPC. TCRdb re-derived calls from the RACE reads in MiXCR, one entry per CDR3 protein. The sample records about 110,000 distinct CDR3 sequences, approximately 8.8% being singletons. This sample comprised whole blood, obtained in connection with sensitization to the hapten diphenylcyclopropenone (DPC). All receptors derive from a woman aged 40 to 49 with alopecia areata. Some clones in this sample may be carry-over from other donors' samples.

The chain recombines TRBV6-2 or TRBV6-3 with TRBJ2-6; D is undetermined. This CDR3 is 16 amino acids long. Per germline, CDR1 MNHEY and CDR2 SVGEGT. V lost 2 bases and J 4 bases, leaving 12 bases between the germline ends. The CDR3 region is CASSYGRMRGANVLTF. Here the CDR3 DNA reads TGTGCCAGCAGTTACGGGCGGATGCGGGGGGCCAACGTCCTGACTTTC.

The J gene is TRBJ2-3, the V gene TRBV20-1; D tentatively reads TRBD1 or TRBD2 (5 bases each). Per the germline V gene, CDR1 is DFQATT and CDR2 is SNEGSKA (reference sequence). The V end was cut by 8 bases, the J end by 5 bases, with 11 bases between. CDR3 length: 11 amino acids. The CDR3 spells CSLGPLDTQYF. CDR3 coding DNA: TGCAGTTTGGGACCACTAGATACGCAGTATTTT.

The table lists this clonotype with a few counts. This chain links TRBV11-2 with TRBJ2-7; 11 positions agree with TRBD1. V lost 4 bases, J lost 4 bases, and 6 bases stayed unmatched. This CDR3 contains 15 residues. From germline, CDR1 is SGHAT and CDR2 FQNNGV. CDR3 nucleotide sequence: TGTGCCAGCAGCTCCATCGGACAGGGGGCTTACGAGCAGTACTTC. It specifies CASSSIGQGAYEQYF.

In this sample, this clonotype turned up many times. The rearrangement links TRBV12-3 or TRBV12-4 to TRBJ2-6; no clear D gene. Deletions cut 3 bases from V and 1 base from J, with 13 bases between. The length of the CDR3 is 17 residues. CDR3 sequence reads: CASSFLTATSGANVLTF. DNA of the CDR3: TGTGCCAGCAGTTTTCTTACAGCCACGTCTGGGGCCAACGTCCTGACTTTC.

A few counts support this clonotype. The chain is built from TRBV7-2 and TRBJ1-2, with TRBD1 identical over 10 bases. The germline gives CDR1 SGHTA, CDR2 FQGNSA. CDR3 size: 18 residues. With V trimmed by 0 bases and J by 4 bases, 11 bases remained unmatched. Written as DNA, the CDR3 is TGTGCCAGCAGCTTAGCAACTCCGGGACAGGGGACTTTCTATGGCTACACCTTC. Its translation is CASSLATPGQGTFYGYTF. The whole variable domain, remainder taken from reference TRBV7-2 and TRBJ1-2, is GAGVSQSPSNKVTEKGKDVELRCDPISGHTALYWYRQSLGQGLEFLIYFQGNSAPDKSGLPSDRFSAERTGGSVSTLTIQRTQQEDSAVYLCASSLATPGQGTFYGYTFGSGTRLTVV.

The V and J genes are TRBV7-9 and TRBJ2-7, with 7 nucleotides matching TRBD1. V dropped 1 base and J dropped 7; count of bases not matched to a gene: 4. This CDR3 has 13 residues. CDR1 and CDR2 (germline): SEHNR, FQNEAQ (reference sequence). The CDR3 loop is CASSLGLQGEQYF. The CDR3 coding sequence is TGTGCCAGCAGCTTAGGTCTACAGGGGGAGCAGTACTTC.

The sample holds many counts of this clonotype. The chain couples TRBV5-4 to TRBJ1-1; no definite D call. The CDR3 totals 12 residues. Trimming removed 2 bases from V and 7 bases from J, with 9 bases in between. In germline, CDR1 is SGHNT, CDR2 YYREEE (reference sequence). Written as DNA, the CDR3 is TGTGCCAGCAGCTTCGAGGGAGATGAAGCTTTCTTT. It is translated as CASSFEGDEAFF.

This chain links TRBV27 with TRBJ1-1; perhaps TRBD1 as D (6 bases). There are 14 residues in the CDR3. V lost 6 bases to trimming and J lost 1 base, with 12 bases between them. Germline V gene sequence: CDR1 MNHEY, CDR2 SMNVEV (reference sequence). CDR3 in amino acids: CASRIQGQNTEAFF. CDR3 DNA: TGTGCCAGCAGGATTCAGGGGCAGAACACTGAAGCTTTCTTT.

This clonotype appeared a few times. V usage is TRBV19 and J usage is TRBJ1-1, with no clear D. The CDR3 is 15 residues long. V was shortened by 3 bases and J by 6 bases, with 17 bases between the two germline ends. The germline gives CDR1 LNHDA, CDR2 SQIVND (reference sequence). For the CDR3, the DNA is TGTGCCAGTAGTATTACGAAGCTAACGGGAGCTGAAGCTTTCTTT. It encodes CASSITKLTGAEAFF.

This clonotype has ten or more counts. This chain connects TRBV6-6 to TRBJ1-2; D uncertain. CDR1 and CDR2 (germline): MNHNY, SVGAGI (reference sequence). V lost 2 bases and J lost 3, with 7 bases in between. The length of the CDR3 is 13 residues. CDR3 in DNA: TGTGCCAGCAGTTACACGGTGGACTATGGCTACACCTTC. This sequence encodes CASSYTVDYGYTF.